Listed below are T cell receptor beta chains from one sample, sequenced in a study of T cells in narcolepsy. Some clones are missing from TCRdb's copy, which holds only in-frame ones; the method was immunoSEQ multiplex PCR. This table has about 30,000 clones, roughly 83% appearing once. The sequenced sample was CD45RA- memory CD4+ T cells from PBMCs. The receptors originated from a human donor with narcolepsy. The CDR3 runs from the conserved cysteine through the conserved F or W. D genes are given only for firm matches. Size tells how often a clone was seen (once, few, many) or the class of an expanded clone, and some rows leave it out.

CDR3	DNA	V	D	J	size
CASRITGPKSPNEKLFF	TGTGCCAGCAGAATCACCGGGCCCAAATCCCCTAATGAAAAACTGTTTTTT	TRBV7-8	NA	TRBJ1-4	NA
CSASWAGGRETQYF	TGCAGCGCTTCCTGGGCGGGGGGCCGAGAGACCCAGTACTTC	TRBV29-1	TRBD2	TRBJ2-5	NA
CASSIDRQETQYF	TGTGCCAGTAGTATAGATAGACAAGAGACCCAGTACTTC	TRBV19	NA	TRBJ2-5	NA
CASRKDRVLTEAFF	TGTGCCAGCAGAAAGGACAGGGTTTTAACTGAAGCTTTCTTT	TRBV6-1	TRBD1	TRBJ1-1	NA
CASSQQQGIGGYTF	TGTGCCAGCAGCCAACAACAGGGAATTGGTGGCTACACCTTC	TRBV9	NA	TRBJ1-2	NA
CASRQGNTEAFF	TGTGCCAGCAGGCAGGGAAACACTGAAGCTTTCTTT	TRBV6-5	NA	TRBJ1-1	few
CASSERTGVEKLFF	TGTGCCAGCAGTGAGAGGACAGGGGTCGAAAAACTGTTTTTT	TRBV2	TRBD1	TRBJ1-4	once
CASSPRGGSTNEKLFF	TGCGCCAGCAGTCCAAGGGGGGGGTCGACTAATGAAAAACTGTTTTTT	TRBV23-1	NA	TRBJ1-4	NA
CSVEGQMNTEAFF	TGCAGCGTTGAAGGACAGATGAACACTGAAGCTTTCTTT	TRBV29-1	NA	TRBJ1-1	NA
CASSQDQGTGGLSFF	TGTGCCAGCAGCCAAGATCAAGGGACAGGGGGCTTGTCTTTCTTT	TRBV4-2	TRBD1	TRBJ1-1	few
CASSHDRNYGYTF	TGTGCCAGCAGCCATGACAGGAACTATGGCTACACCTTC	TRBV7-2	NA	TRBJ1-2	NA
CASSKELWLARTDTQYF	TGTGCCAGCAGTAAGGAACTCTGGCTAGCGCGCACAGATACGCAGTATTTT	TRBV2	NA	TRBJ2-3	NA
CASSALGSTDTQYF	TGTGCCAGCAGCGCCCTTGGTAGCACAGATACGCAGTATTTT	TRBV9	NA	TRBJ2-3	NA
CASSVDPDTEAFF	TGCGCCAGCAGCGTGGATCCGGATACTGAAGCTTTCTTT	TRBV5-1	NA	TRBJ1-1	NA
CASSFITSANNEQFF	TGCGCCAGCAGCTTTATAACTAGCGCAAACAATGAGCAGTTCTTC	TRBV5-1	TRBD2	TRBJ2-1	NA
CSVEDRYEQFF	TGCAGCGTTGAAGACAGATATGAGCAGTTCTTC	TRBV29-1	NA	TRBJ2-1	NA
CASSLPGTEAFF	TGTGCCAGCAGCTTACCCGGGACTGAAGCTTTCTTT	TRBV5-6	NA	TRBJ1-1	NA
CASSKSVSRNTIYF	TGTGCCAGCAGTAAATCGGTCTCTCGGAACACCATATATTTT	TRBV6-5	NA	TRBJ1-3	NA
CAWSRDRASGNTIYF	TGTGCCTGGAGTCGGGACAGGGCCTCTGGAAACACCATATATTTT	TRBV30	TRBD1	TRBJ1-3	NA
CASTPSGADTQYF	TGTGCCAGCACCCCGTCCGGGGCAGATACGCAGTATTTT	TRBV5-6	NA	TRBJ2-3	NA
CASSGQDGISYEQYF	TGCGCCAGCAGCGGCCAGGACGGGATTTCCTACGAGCAGTACTTC	TRBV5-1	NA	TRBJ2-7	NA
CASSQELVRQLTDTQYF	TGCGCCAGCAGCCAAGAGTTAGTCCGACAGCTTACAGATACGCAGTATTTT	TRBV4-3	NA	TRBJ2-3	NA
CASRSTGEGYTEAFF	TGTGCCAGCAGATCGACAGGGGAGGGGTACACTGAAGCTTTCTTT	TRBV6-5	TRBD1	TRBJ1-1	NA
CASSLTNSYEQYF	TGTGCCAGCAGCCTCACGAACTCCTACGAGCAGTACTTC	TRBV7-8	NA	TRBJ2-7	once
CASSSEGYTF	TGTGCCAGCAGTTCGGAAGGCTACACCTTC	TRBV7-9	NA	TRBJ1-2	NA
CASGPQLAGSTDTQYF	TGCGCCAGCGGCCCCCAACTAGCGGGAAGCACAGATACGCAGTATTTT	TRBV5-1	TRBD2	TRBJ2-3	NA
CASSPKWGTDYEQYF	TGTGCCAGCAGCCCGAAGTGGGGGACCGACTACGAGCAGTACTTC	TRBV13	NA	TRBJ2-7	NA
CASSADRETEAFF	TGTGCCAGCAGTGCGGACAGGGAAACTGAAGCTTTCTTT	TRBV6-1	TRBD1	TRBJ1-1	NA
CASSPLSIPSGRRFFTDTQYF	TGTGCCAGCTCACCACTTTCAATTCCTAGCGGGAGGCGATTCTTCACAGATACGCAGTATTTT	TRBV18	TRBD2	TRBJ2-3	once
CASSGTQSSYEQYF	TGTGCCAGCAGTGGGACACAGAGCTCCTACGAGCAGTACTTC	TRBV6-5	NA	TRBJ2-7	NA